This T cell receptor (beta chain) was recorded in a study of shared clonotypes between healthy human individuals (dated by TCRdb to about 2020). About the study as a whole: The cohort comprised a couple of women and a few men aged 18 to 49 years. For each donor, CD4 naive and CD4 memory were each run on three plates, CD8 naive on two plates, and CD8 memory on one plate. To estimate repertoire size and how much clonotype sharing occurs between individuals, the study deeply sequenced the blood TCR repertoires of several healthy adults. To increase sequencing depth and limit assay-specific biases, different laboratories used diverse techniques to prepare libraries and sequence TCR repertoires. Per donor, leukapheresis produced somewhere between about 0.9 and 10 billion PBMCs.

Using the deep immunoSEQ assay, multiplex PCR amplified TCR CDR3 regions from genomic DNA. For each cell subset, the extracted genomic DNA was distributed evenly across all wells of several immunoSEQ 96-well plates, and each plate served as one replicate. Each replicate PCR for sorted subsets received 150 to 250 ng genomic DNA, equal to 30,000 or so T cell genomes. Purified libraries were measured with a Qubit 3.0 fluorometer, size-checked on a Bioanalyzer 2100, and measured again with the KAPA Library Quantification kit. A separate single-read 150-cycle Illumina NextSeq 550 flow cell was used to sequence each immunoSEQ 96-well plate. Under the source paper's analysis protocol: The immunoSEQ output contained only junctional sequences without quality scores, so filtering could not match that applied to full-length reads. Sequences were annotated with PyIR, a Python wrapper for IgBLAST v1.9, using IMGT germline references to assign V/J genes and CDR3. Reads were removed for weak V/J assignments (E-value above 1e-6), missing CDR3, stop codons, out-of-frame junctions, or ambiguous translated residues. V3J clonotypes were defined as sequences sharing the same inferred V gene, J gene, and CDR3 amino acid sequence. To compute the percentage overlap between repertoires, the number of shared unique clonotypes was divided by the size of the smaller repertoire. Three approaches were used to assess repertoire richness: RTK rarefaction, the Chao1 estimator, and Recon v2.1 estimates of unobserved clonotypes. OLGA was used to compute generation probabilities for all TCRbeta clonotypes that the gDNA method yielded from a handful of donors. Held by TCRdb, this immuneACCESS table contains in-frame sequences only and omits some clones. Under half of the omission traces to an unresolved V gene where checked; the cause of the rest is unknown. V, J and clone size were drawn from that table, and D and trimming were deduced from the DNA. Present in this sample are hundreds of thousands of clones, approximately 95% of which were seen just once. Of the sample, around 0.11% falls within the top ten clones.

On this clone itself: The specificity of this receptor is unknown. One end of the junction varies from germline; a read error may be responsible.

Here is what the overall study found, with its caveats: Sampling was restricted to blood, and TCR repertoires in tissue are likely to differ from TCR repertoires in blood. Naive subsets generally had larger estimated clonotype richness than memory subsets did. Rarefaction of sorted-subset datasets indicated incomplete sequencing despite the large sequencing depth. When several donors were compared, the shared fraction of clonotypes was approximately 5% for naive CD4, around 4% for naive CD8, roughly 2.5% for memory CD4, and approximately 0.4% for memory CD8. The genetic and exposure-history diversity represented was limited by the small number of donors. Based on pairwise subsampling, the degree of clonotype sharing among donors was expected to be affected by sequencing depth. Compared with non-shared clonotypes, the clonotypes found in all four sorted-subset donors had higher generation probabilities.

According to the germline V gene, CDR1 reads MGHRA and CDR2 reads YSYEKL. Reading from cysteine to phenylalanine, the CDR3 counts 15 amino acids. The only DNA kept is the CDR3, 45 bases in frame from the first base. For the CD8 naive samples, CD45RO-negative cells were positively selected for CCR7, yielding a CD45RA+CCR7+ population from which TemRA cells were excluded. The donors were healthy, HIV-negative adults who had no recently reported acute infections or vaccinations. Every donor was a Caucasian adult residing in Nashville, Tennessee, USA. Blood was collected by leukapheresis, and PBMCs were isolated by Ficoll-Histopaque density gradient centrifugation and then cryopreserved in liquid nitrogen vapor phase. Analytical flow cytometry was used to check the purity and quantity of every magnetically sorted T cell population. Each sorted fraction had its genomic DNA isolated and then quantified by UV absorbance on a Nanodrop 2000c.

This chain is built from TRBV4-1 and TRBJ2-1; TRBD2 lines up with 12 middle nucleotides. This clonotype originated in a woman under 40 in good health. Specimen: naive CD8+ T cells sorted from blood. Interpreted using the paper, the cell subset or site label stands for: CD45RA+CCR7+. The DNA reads TGCGCCAGCAGCCAAGATATGGCGACTAGCGGGAGTCTGATCTTC. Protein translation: CASSQDMATSGSLIF.